One TCR beta chain is described in this entry. The antigen is not known. The data were taken from a study of T cells expressing NK-cell markers. Overall study results and limits: Questions lingered over whether expanded NKG2C+ T cell clones were HCMV-specific.

TCRdb reprocessed the 5' RACE reads and keeps a single row for each CDR3 protein, giving no DNA. The data show more than 250,000 distinct CDR3 sequences, and the top ten clones hold around 0.4%. The CDR3 length is 15 residues. The germline V gene encodes CDR1 LGHNA and CDR2 YSLEER. What was sequenced was blood T cells: a sorted CD56 or NKG2C T cell subset, CD4+ or CD8+ T cells, or bulk PBMC T cells (not recorded which). The V gene is TRBV4-3, the J gene TRBJ2-7; TCRdb calls TRBD1, which cannot be checked without DNA. This sequence was found in a man younger than 35 in good health. The CDR3 sequence: CASSPSGQGLNEQYF.